One sample yielded the 16 T cell receptor beta chains listed below, sequenced in a study of blood T cell repertoires in COVID-19. Profiling relied on immunoSEQ multiplex PCR, and the TCRdb table lists in-frame clones only, not all of them. The data show hundreds of thousands of clones, around 90% seen once. The source material was PBMCs or T cells enriched from blood (not recorded which). These receptors were collected from a woman aged 18-35 years with acute COVID-19.

This clone has a handful of counts. The chain recombines TRBV6-5 with TRBJ1-2, with TRBD1 matching 10 bases. With V trimmed by 2 bases and J by 7 bases, 7 bases remained unmatched. The germline V gene has CDR1 MNHEY and CDR2 SVGAGI. CDR3 length equals 15 residues. CDR3 in amino acids: CASSYEGTGVRGYTF. The CDR3 region has the DNA TGTGCCAGCAGTTACGAGGGGACAGGGGTACGTGGCTACACCTTC.

The V gene is TRBV24-1, the J gene TRBJ2-1, with D perhaps matching TRBD2 (5 bases). The germline V gene encodes CDR1 KGHDR and CDR2 SFDVKD. The CDR3 has 14 residues. Trimming pared 1 base from V and 8 bases from J, leaving 11 bases between. The CDR3 bases are TGTGCCACCAGTGATTTACGAGGGTTCGATGAGCAGTTCTTC. Amino acid sequence: CATSDLRGFDEQFF.

CDR3 region: CASSQEFGEKLFF. The CDR3 bases are TGTGCCAGCAGCCAAGAGTTCGGGGAAAAACTGTTTTTT. This chain uses TRBV3-1 (or the pseudogene TRBV3-2) with TRBJ1-4; D not certain. Germline CDR1 LGHDT, CDR2 YNNKEL (reference sequence). The CDR3 consists of 13 residues. V shed 0 bases and J shed 8 bases, with 7 bases lying between them.

The rearrangement uses TRBV24-1 and TRBJ2-2, with a possible D match to TRBD2 (6 bases). There are 15 residues in the CDR3. The V end lost 6 bases, the J end lost 2 bases, and 12 bases lay between the germline ends. Germline V lookup: CDR1 KGHDR, CDR2 SFDVKD. CDR3 protein: CATSRGGTNTGELFF. CDR3 bases: TGTGCCACCAGTCGTGGCGGGACTAACACCGGGGAGCTGTTTTTT.

The chain uses TRBV6-6 and TRBJ2-3, with 8 bases that match TRBD1. This CDR3 region has 16 residues. Per germline, CDR1 MNHNY and CDR2 SVGAGI (reference sequence). V shed 6 bases, J shed 1 base, and the junction held 9 bases outside the gene matches. The CDR3 DNA follows: TGTGCCAGCAGAAGCCCAGGGGGCCAAGGCACAGATACGCAGTATTTT. It yields the protein CASRSPGGQGTDTQYF.

This rearrangement joins TRBV2 to TRBJ1-2; 8 nucleotides agree with TRBD1. This CDR3 spans 14 amino acids. CDR1 is SNHLY, CDR2 FYNNEI, per germline. V trimming: 6 bases; J trimming: 8 bases; junction bases outside the gene matches: 11. The CDR3 protein is CASRGQGILDGYTF. CDR3 nucleotides: TGTGCCAGCAGAGGACAGGGAATCCTCGACGGCTACACCTTC.

The rearrangement joins TRBV19 to TRBJ1-5; no clear D gene. This CDR3 is 13 amino acids long. Trimming took 2 bases from V and 4 from J, leaving 6 bases between them. Per the germline V gene, CDR1 is LNHDA and CDR2 is SQIVND (reference sequence). The CDR3, as DNA: TGTGCCAGTAGTATACAGTTAAATCAGCCCCAGCATTTT. As protein: CASSIQLNQPQHF.

The chain has TRBV7-9 and TRBJ2-2; 8 bases are a match to TRBD1. CDR1 is SEHNR and CDR2 is FQNEAQ in the germline V gene (reference sequence). V trimming: 6 bases; J trimming: 0 bases; junction bases outside the gene matches: 6. The CDR3 is made up of 16 amino acids. The CDR3 spells CASRERGQANTGELFF. DNA for the CDR3: TGTGCCAGCAGGGAGAGGGGACAGGCGAACACCGGGGAGCTGTTTTTT. Full variable domain (rest looked up from reference TRBV7-9 and TRBJ2-2): DTGVSQNPRHKITKRGQNVTFRCDPISEHNRLYWYRQTLGQGPEFLTYFQNEAQLEKSRLLSDRFSAERPKGSFSTLEIQRTEQGDSAMYLCASRERGQANTGELFFGEGSRLTVL.

Written as DNA, the CDR3 is TGTGCCTGGAGTGAGGGAGCGGGATTGGGTGAGACCCAGTACTTC. It codes for CAWSEGAGLGETQYF. The chain carries TRBV30 and TRBJ2-5; 7 nucleotides agree with TRBD2. V gave up 1 base and J gave up 5 bases; unmatched junction bases: 10. CDR3 length: 15 amino acids. From germline, CDR1 is GTSNPN and CDR2 SVGIG (reference sequence).

The chain links TRBV27 to TRBJ1-5; 8 positions agree with TRBD1. Germline V gene lookup returns CDR1 MNHEY and CDR2 SMNVEV (reference sequence). The CDR3 covers 16 residues. The V segment lost 0 bases and the J segment 7 bases; nucleotides outside the gene matches: 8. The CDR3 region is CASSLSAGQGGQPQHF. The CDR3 coding sequence is TGTGCCAGCAGTTTATCGGCTGGACAGGGTGGACAGCCCCAGCATTTT.

V gene TRBV7-2 combines with J gene TRBJ2-1, with 9 bases fitting TRBD2. The V segment lost 2 bases and the J segment 10 bases; nucleotides outside the gene matches: 6. The CDR3 is 14 amino acids. Per germline, CDR1 SGHTA and CDR2 FQGNSA. CDR3 loop: CASSLFVAGAEQFF. The CDR3 DNA reads TGTGCCAGCAGCTTATTCGTAGCGGGAGCAGAGCAGTTCTTC. The complete variable domain, with remaining parts taken from reference TRBV7-2 and TRBJ2-1, reads GAGVSQSPSNKVTEKGKDVELRCDPISGHTALYWYRQSLGQGLEFLIYFQGNSAPDKSGLPSDRFSAERTGGSVSTLTIQRTQQEDSAVYLCASSLFVAGAEQFFGPGTRLTVL.

The rearrangement uses TRBV27 and TRBJ1-2; maybe TRBD1 (5 bases). Germline V gene data show CDR1 as MNHEY and CDR2 as SMNVEV (reference sequence). The length of the CDR3 is 13 residues. V shed 4 bases and J shed 8 bases, with 14 bases lying between them. In nucleotides, the CDR3 is TGTGCCAGCAGTTGGGGCACGGCAGGAGGCTACACCTTC. Protein sequence: CASSWGTAGGYTF.

In nucleotides, the CDR3 is TGTGCCAGCAGCGTAGCAACCGGGTTGGGCACTGAAGCTTTCTTT. This gives the protein CASSVATGLGTEAFF. The chain carries TRBV9 and TRBJ1-1; D not certain. Germline values: CDR1 SGDLS, CDR2 YYNGEE. V lost 0 bases and J 4 bases, leaving 13 bases between the germline ends. This CDR3 spans 15 amino acids.

The rearrangement links TRBV10-3 to TRBJ1-5, with D possibly matching TRBD1 (6 bases). The CDR3 sequence is 14 residues long. Trimming removed 10 bases from V and 2 bases from J, with 15 bases in between. Germline CDR1 ENHRY, CDR2 SYGVKD. CDR3 in amino acids: CATRPEGGNQPQHF. DNA for the CDR3: TGTGCCACTCGACCCGAGGGGGGCAATCAGCCCCAGCATTTT.

The chain uses TRBV7-3 and TRBJ2-2; 9 bases align to TRBD2. This CDR3 contains 16 residues. Germline lookup yields CDR1 SGHTA and CDR2 FQGTGA. V was clipped by 5 bases and J by 4 bases; unmatched bases: 8. As DNA, the CDR3 is TGTGCCAGCAGCCCTATGGGACTAGCCACCACCGGGGAGCTGTTTTTT. This gives the protein CASSPMGLATTGELFF.

The chain couples TRBV7-8 to TRBJ2-7, with 10 bases lining up with TRBD1. The germline gives CDR1 SGHVS, CDR2 FQNEAQ. The CDR3 is 18 residues long. Losses at the gene ends were 1 base for V and 1 base for J; bases not matched to a gene: 10. The CDR3 bases are TGTGCCAGCAGCTTAGACCGGGACAGGGGTCTCCGGTCCTACGAGCAGTACTTC. Its protein product is CASSLDRDRGLRSYEQYF.